This T cell receptor beta chain was retrieved from a study of blood T cell repertoires in COVID-19. On the study more broadly: The cDNA or gDNA used as material had been derived from T cells, B-cell-depleted T cells, or PBMCs.

Authors' data handling: Reference gene primer amplification gave estimated nucleated cell counts. Here immunoSEQ multiplex PCR was the method, and the copy in TCRdb shows in-frame clones only, minus some. D and trimming were read from the DNA, whereas the V and J calls and clone size are those reported in that table. This repertoire shows 200,000 to 250,000 clones, around 90% found once; its top ten account for roughly 14%. CDR3 size: 19 residues. The germline CDR1 and CDR2 sequences are MNHEY and SMNVEV (reference sequence). With 6 bases removed from V and 3 bases from J, the gap between germline ends came to 29 bases.

The gene calls are TRBV27 and TRBJ2-5; possible D gene TRBD1, 7 bases. The sample consisted of PBMCs or T cells enriched from blood (not recorded which). The receptor comes from a woman aged 50 to 60 with acute COVID-19. This CDR3 is CASSPHRSRQGLFEETQYF. CDR3 sequence (DNA): TGTGCCAGCAGCCCCCACCGGTCCCGACAGGGACTCTTTGAAGAGACCCAGTACTTC.